This TCR beta chain is from a study of blood T cell repertoires in COVID-19. Study-wide context: Samples came from the United States, Italy and Spain, spanning acute and convalescent COVID-19.

Germline V CDR1 and CDR2: DFQATT, SNEGSKA (reference sequence). V lost 4 bases, J lost 10 bases, and 8 bases lay in between. The CDR3 covers 10 residues. Generated by immunoSEQ multiplex PCR, the TCRdb table keeps only in-frame clones and is missing some. The sample consists of roughly 200,000 clones, 90% of them appearing once. The sample comprised peripheral blood. The sequence was obtained from a man aged 50 to 59 with acute or convalescent COVID-19. The gene calls are TRBV20-1 and TRBJ2-1, with a tentative D call TRBD1 (5 bases). DNA of the CDR3: TGCAGTGCTACCTGGACAGAGCAGTTCTTC. The encoded protein is CSATWTEQFF.